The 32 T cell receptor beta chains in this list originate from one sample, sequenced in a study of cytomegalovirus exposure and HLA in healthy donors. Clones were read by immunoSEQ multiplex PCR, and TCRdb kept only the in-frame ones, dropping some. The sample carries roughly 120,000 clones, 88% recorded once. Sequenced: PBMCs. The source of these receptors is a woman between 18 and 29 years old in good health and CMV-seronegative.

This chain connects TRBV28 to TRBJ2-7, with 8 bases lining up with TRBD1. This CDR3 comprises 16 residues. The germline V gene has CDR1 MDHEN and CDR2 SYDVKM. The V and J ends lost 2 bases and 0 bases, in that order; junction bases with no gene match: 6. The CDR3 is CASSLRRDRSSYEQYF. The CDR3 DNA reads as TGTGCCAGCAGTTTAAGGCGGGACAGGAGCTCCTACGAGCAGTACTTC. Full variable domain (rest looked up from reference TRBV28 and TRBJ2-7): DVKVTQSSRYLVKRTGEKVFLECVQDMDHENMFWYRQDPGLGLRLIYFSYDVKMKEKGDIPEGYSVSREKKERFSLILESASTNQTSMYLCASSLRRDRSSYEQYFGPGTRLTVT.

CDR3 residues: CASGEPNEKLFF. The DNA for the CDR3 is TGCGCCTCCGGGGAACCTAATGAAAAACTGTTTTTT. The chain combines TRBV5-1 with TRBJ1-4; D is undetermined. Germline V gene sequence: CDR1 SGHRS, CDR2 YFSETQ. The V gene lost 10 bases and the J gene lost 3 bases, with 10 bases spanning the gap. This CDR3 has 12 amino acids. Based on the CDR3 plus reference TRBV5-1 and TRBJ1-4, the full variable domain is KAGVTQTPRYLIKTRGQQVTLSCSPISGHRSVSWYQQTPGQGLQFLFEYFSETQRNKGNFPGRFSGRQFSNSRSEMNVSTLELGDSALYLCASGEPNEKLFFGSGTQLSVL.

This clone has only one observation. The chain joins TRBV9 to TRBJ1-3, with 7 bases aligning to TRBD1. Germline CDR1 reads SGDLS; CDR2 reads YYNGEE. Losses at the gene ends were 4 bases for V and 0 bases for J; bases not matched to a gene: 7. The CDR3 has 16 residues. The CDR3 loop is CASSPRTGISGNTIYF. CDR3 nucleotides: TGTGCCAGCAGCCCGAGGACAGGTATCTCTGGAAACACCATATATTTT.

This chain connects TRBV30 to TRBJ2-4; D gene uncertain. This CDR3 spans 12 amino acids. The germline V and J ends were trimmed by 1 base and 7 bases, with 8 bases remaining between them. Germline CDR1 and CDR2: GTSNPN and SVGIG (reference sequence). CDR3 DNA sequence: TGTGCCTGGAGTGGGAGTCCCAACATTCAGTACTTC. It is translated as CAWSGSPNIQYF.

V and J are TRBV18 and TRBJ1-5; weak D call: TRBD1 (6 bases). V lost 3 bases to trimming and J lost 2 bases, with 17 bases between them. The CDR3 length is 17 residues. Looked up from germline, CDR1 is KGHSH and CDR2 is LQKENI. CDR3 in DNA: TGTGCCAGCTCACCCAGGGGTGCTGGGGCGGGCAATCAGCCCCAGCATTTT. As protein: CASSPRGAGAGNQPQHF.

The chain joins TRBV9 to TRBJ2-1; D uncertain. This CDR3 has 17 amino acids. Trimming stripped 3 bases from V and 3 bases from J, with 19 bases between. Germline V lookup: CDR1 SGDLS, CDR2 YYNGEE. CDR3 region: CASSESPGSLLYNEQFF. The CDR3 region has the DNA TGTGCCAGCAGCGAGAGCCCGGGTAGCCTTCTCTACAATGAGCAGTTCTTC.

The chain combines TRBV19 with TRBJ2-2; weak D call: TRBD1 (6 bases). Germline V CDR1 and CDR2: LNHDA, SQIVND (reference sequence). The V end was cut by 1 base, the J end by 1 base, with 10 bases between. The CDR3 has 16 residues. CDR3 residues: CASSIGQDLNTGELFF. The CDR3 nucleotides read TGTGCCAGTAGTATAGGACAGGACTTGAACACCGGGGAGCTGTTTTTT.

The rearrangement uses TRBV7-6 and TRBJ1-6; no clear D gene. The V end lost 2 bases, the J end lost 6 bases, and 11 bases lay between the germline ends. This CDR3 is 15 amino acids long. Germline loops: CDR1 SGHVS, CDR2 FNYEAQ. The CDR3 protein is CASSLSGQFNSPLHF. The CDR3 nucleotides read TGTGCCAGCAGCTTATCTGGCCAGTTTAATTCACCCCTCCACTTT.

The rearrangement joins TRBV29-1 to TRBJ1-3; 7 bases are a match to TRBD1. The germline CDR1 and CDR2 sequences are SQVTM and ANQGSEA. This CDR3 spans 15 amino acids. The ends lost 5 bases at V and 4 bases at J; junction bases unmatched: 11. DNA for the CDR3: TGCAGCGTTCAGGGGTACCCGACAGGGGGAAACACCATATATTTT. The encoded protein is CSVQGYPTGGNTIYF.

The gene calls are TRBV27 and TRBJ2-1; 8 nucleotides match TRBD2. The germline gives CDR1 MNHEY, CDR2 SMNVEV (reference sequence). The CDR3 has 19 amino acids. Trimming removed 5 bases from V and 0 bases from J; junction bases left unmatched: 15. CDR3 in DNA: TGTGCCAGCAGTACCCTGGGACTAGTTGGGCCCGGCTCCTACAATGAGCAGTTCTTC. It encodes CASSTLGLVGPGSYNEQFF.

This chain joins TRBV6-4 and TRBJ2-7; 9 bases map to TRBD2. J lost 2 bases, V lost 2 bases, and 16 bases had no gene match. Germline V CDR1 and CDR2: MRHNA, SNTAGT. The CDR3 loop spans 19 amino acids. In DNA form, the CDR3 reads TGTGCCAGCAGTGACGGGATATACTTTGCGGGGGGGCCTACCTACGAGCAGTACTTC. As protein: CASSDGIYFAGGPTYEQYF.

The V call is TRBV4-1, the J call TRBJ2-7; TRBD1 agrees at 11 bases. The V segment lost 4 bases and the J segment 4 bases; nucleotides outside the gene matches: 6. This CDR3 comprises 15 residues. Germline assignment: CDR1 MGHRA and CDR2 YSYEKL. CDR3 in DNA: TGCGCCAGCAGCCCCTCCGGGACAGGGGGGTACGAGCAGTACTTC. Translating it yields CASSPSGTGGYEQYF.

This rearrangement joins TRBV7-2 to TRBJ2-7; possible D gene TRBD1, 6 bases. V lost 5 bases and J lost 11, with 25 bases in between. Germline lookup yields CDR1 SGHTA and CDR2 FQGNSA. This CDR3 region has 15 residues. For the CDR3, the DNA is TGTGCCAGCAGCCATAACCCGGGACACGGAACGGGCAAGTACTTC. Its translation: CASSHNPGHGTGKYF.

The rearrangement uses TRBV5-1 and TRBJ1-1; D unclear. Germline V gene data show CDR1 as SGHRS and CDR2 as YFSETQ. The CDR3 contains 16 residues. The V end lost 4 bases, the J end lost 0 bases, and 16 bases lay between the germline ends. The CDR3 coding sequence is TGCGCCAGCAGCCCCTGGGCAGGTCTCATGAACACTGAAGCTTTCTTT. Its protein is CASSPWAGLMNTEAFF.

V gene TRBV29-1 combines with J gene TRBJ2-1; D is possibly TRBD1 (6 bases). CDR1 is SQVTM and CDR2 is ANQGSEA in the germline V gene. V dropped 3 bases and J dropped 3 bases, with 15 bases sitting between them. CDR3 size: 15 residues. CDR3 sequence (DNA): TGCAGCGTTGATCAGGGGAGTAGATTCTACAATGAGCAGTTCTTC. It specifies CSVDQGSRFYNEQFF.

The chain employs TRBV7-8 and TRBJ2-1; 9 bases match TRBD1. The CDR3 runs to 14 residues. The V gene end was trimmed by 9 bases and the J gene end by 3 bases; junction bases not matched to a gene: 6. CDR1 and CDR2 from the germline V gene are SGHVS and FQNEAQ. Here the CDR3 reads CASCPGQGYNEQFF. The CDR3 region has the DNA TGTGCCAGTTGTCCGGGACAGGGCTACAATGAGCAGTTCTTC.

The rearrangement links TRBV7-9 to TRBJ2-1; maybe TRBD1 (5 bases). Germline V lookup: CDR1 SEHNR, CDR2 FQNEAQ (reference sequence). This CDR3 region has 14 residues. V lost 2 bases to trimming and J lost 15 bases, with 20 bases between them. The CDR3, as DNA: TGTGCCAGCAGCTTACAGGGTACAGGCATCCAGGCGTTCTTC. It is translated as CASSLQGTGIQAFF.

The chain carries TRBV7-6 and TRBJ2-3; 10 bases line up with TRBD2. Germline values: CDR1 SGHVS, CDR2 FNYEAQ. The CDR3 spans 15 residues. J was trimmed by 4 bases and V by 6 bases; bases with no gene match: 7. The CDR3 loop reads CASSLGLAGADTQYF. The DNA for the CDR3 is TGTGCCAGCAGTCTTGGGCTAGCGGGAGCAGATACGCAGTATTTT.

The CDR3 reads CASSEARGGTEAFF. The CDR3 nucleotides are TGTGCCAGCAGTGAAGCGCGGGGGGGCACTGAAGCTTTCTTT. The gene calls are TRBV2 and TRBJ1-1; TRBD1 might be the D (5 bases). V was clipped by 0 bases and J by 4 bases, with 9 bases between them. Per the germline V gene, CDR1 is SNHLY and CDR2 is FYNNEI. The CDR3 contains 14 residues. Using reference TRBV2 and TRBJ1-1 for the parts outside the CDR3, the full variable domain is EPEVTQTPSHQVTQMGQEVILRCVPISNHLYFYWYRQILGQKVEFLVSFYNNEISEKSEIFDDQFSVERPDGSNFTLKIRSTKLEDSAMYFCASSEARGGTEAFFGQGTRLTVV.

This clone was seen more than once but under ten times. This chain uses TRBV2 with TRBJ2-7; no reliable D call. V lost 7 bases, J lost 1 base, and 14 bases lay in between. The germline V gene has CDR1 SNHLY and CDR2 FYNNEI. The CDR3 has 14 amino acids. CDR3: CASTESRISYEQYF. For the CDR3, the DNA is TGTGCCAGCACGGAGTCCCGGATTTCCTACGAGCAGTACTTC.

CDR3: CASSLGQIYNEQFF. The CDR3 region has the DNA TGTGCCAGCAGCTTAGGGCAAATATACAATGAGCAGTTCTTC. The chain uses TRBV7-2 and TRBJ2-1, with D hard to call. Germline CDR1 SGHTA, CDR2 FQGNSA. Trimming left V 1 base short and J 4 bases short, with 8 bases between. CDR3 length: 14 residues.

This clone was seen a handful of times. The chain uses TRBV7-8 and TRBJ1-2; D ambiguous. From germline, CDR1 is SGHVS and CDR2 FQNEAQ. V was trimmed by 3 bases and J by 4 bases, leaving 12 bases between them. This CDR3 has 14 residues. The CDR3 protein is CASSFGDRGYGYTF. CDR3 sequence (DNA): TGTGCCAGCAGCTTCGGGGATCGCGGCTATGGCTACACCTTC.

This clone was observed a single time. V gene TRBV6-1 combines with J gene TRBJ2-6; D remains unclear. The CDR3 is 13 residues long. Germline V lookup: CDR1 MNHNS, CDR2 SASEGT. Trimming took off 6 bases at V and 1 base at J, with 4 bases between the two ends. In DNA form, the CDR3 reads TGTGCCAGCAGCGTATCTGGGGCCAACGTCCTGACTTTC. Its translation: CASSVSGANVLTF.

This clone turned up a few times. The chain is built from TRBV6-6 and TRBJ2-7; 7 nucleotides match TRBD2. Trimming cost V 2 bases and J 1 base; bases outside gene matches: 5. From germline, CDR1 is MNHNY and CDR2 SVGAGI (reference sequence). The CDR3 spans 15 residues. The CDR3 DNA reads TGTGCCAGCAGTTACGCGGCGGGAGCGTCCTACGAGCAGTACTTC. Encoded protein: CASSYAAGASYEQYF.

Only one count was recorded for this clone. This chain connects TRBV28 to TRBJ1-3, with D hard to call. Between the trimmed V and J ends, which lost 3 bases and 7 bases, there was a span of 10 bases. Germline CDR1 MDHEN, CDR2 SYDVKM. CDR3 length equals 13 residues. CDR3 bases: TGTGCCAGCAGTTTTCGGGGTCGGAACACCATATATTTT. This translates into CASSFRGRNTIYF.

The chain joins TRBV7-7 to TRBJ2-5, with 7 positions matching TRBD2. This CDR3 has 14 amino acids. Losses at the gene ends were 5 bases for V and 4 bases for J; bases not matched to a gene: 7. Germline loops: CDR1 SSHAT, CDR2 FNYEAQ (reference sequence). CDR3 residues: CASSRAGSRETQYF. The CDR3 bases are TGTGCCAGCAGCAGAGCGGGAAGTCGAGAGACCCAGTACTTC.

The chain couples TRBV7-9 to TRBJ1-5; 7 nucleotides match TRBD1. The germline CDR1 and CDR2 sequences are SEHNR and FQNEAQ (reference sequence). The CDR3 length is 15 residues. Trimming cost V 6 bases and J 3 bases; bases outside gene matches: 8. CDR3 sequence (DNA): TGTGCCAGCAGGGCCCGACAGGGCGTCAATCAGCCCCAGCATTTT. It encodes CASRARQGVNQPQHF.

This chain's CDR3 is CTNPLAGPYEQYF. For the CDR3, the DNA is TGCACCAACCCACTAGCGGGGCCCTACGAGCAGTACTTC. The rearrangement joins TRBV1 to TRBJ2-7; TRBD2 reflects the table's D call only, with no check against the DNA. TRBV1 represents a pseudogene. The CDR3 has 13 residues.

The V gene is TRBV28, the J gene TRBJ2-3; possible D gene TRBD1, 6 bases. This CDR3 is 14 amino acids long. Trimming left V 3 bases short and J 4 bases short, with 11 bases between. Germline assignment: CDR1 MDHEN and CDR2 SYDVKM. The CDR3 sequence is CASSLVEGADTQYF. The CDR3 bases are TGTGCCAGCAGTTTGGTAGAGGGGGCAGATACGCAGTATTTT.

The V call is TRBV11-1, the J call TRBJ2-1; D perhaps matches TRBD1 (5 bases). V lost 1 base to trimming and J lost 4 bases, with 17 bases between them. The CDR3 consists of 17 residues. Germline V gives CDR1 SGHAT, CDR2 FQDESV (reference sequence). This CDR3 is CASSLDSSTEGYNEQFF. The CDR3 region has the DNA TGTGCCAGCAGCTTAGATTCTTCGACAGAAGGGTACAATGAGCAGTTCTTC. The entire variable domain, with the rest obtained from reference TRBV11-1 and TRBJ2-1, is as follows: EAEVAQSPRYKITEKSQAVAFWCDPISGHATLYWYRQILGQGPELLVQFQDESVVDDSQLPKDRFSAERLKGVDSTLKIQPAELGDSAMYLCASSLDSSTEGYNEQFFGPGTRLTVL.

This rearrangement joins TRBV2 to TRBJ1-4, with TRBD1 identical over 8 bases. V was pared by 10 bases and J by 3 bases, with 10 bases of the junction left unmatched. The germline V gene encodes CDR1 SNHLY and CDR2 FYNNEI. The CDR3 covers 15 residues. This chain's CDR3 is CATIGTGVANEKLFF. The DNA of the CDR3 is TGTGCCACCATAGGGACAGGCGTAGCTAATGAAAAACTGTTTTTT.

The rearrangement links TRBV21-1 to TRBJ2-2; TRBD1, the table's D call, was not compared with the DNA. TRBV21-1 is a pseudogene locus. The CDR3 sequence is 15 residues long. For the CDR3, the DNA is TGTGCCACCGAAGTACGGGACACCGCCACCGGGGAGCTGTTTTTT. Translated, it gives CATEVRDTATGELFF.